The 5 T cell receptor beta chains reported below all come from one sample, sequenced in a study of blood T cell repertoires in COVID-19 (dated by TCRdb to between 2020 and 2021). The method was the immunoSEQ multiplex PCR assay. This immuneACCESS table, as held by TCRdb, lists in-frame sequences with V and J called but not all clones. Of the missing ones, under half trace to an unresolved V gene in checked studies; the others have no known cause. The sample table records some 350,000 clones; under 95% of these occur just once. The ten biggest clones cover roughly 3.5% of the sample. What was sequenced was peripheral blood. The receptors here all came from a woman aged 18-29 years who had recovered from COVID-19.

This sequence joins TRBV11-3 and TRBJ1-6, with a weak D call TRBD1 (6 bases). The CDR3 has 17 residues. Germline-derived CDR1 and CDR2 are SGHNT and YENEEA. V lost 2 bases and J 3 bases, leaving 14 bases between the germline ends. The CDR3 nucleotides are TGTGCCAGCAGCTTATTCCACAGGGAAAACTATAATTCACCCCTCCACTTT. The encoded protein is CASSLFHRENYNSPLHF.

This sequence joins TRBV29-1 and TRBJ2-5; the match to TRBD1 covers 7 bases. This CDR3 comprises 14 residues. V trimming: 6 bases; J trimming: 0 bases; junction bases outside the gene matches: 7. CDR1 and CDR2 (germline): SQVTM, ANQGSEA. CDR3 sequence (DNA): TGCAGCGTGAGGGACAGCCGAAACCAAGAGACCCAGTACTTC. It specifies CSVRDSRNQETQYF.

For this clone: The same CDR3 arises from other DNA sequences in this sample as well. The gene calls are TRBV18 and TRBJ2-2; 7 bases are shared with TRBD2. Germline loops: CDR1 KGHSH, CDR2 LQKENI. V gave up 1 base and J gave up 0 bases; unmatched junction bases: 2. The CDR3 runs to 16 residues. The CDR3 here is CASSPLAGANTGELFF. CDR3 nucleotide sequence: TGTGCCAGCTCACCACTGGCGGGAGCGAACACCGGGGAGCTGTTTTTT.

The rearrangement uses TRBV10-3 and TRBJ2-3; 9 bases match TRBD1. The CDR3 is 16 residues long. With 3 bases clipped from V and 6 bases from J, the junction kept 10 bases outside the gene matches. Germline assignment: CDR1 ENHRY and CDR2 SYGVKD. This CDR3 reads CAISDGTGKTLDTQYF. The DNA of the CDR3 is TGTGCCATCAGTGACGGGACAGGGAAGACCCTGGATACGCAGTATTTT.

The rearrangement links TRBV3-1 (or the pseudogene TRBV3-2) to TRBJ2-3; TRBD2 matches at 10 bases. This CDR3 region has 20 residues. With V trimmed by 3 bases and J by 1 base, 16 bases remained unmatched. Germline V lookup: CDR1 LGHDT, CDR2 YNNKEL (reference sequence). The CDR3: CASSQQRASGRVLRTDTQYF. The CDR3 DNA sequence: TGTGCCAGCAGCCAGCAGCGTGCTAGCGGGAGAGTCCTTCGCACAGATACGCAGTATTTT.